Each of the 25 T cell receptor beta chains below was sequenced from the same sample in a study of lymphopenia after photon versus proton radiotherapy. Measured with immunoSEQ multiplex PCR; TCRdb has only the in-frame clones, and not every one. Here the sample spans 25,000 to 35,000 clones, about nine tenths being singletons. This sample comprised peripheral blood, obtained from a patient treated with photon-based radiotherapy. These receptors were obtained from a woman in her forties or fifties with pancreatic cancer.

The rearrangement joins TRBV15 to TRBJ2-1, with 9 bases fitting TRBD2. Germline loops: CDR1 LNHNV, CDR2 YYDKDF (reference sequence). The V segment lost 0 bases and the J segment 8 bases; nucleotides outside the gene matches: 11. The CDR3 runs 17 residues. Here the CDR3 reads CATSRDRSGRSGDEQFF. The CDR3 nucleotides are TGTGCCACCAGCAGAGATCGAAGCGGGAGGTCCGGCGATGAGCAGTTCTTC. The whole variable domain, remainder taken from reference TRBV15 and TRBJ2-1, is DAMVIQNPRYQVTQFGKPVTLSCSQTLNHNVMYWYQQKSSQAPKLLFHYYDKDFNNEADTPDNFQSRRPNTSFCFLDIRSPGLGDTAMYLCATSRDRSGRSGDEQFFGPGTRLTVL.

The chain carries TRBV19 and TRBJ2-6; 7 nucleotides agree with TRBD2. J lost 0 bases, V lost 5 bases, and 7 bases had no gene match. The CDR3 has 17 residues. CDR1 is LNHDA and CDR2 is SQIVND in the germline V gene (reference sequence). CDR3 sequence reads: CASSPGEGRSGANVLTF. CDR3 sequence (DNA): TGTGCCAGTAGTCCGGGGGAGGGTCGCTCTGGGGCCAACGTCCTGACTTTC.

DNA for the CDR3: TGTGCCAGCAGCTCCCAGGGGGCGAGCAATCAGCCCCAGCATTTT. Translated: CASSSQGASNQPQHF. This chain joins TRBV7-9 and TRBJ1-5; 8 bases are shared with TRBD1. The CDR3 consists of 15 residues. J lost 1 base, V lost 4 bases, and 3 bases had no gene match. The V gene's germline CDR1 is SEHNR and CDR2 FQNEAQ (reference sequence).

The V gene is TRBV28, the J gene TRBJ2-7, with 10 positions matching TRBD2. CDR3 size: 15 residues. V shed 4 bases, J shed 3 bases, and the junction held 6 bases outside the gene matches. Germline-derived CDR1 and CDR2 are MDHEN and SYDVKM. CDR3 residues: CASSSTSGTHYEQYF. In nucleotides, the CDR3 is TGTGCCAGCAGTTCAACTAGCGGGACACACTACGAGCAGTACTTC.

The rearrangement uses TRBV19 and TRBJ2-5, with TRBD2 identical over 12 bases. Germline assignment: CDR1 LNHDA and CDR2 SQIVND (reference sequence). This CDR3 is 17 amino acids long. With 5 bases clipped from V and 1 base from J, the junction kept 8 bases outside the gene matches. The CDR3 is CASSSGLAGRAQETQYF. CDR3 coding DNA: TGTGCCAGTAGTTCGGGACTAGCGGGCAGAGCCCAAGAGACCCAGTACTTC.

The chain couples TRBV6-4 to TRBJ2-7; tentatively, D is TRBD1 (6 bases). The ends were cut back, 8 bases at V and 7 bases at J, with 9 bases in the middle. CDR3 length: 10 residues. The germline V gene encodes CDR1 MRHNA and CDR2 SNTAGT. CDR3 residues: CASLRGEQYF. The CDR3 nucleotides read TGTGCCAGCCTGAGGGGGGAGCAGTACTTC.

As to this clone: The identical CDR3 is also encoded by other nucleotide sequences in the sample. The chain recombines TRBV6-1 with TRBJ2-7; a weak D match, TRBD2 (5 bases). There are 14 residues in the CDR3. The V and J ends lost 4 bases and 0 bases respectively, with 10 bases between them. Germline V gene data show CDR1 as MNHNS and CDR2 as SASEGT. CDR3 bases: TGTGCCAGCAGTGGAAGAGGGAGCTCCTACGAGCAGTACTTC. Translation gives CASSGRGSSYEQYF.

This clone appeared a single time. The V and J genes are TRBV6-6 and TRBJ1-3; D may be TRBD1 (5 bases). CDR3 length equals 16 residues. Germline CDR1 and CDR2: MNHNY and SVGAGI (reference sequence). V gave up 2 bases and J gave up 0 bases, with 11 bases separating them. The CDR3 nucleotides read TGTGCCAGCAGTTACAGGGACCCAGGCTCTGGAAACACCATATATTTT. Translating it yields CASSYRDPGSGNTIYF.

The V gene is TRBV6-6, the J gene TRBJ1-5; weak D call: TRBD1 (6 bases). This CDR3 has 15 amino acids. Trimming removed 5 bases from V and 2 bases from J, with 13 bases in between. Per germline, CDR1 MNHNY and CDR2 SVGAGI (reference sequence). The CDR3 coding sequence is TGTGCCAGCAGTCTGGACAGTGGGGGCAATCAGCCCCAGCATTTT. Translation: CASSLDSGGNQPQHF.

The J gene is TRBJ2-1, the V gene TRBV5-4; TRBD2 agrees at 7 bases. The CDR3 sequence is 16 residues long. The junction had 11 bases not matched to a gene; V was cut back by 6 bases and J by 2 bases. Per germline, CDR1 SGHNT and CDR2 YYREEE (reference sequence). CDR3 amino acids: CASTPRAGEPYNEQFF. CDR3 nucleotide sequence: TGTGCCAGCACCCCACGTGCGGGGGAGCCCTACAATGAGCAGTTCTTC.

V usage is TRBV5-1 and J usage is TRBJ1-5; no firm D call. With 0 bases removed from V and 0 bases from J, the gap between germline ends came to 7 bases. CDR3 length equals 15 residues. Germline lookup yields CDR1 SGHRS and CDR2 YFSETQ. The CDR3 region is CASSLGGYSNQPQHF. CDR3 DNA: TGCGCCAGCAGCTTGGGCGGCTATAGCAATCAGCCCCAGCATTTT.

CDR3 DNA: TGTGCCAGCAGCTTAGGGGCATATCAGCCCCAGCATTTT. It encodes CASSLGAYQPQHF. The rearrangement links TRBV7-8 to TRBJ1-5; D unresolved. This CDR3 contains 13 residues. The germline V gene encodes CDR1 SGHVS and CDR2 FQNEAQ. The V gene lost 1 base and the J gene lost 5 bases, with 6 bases spanning the gap.

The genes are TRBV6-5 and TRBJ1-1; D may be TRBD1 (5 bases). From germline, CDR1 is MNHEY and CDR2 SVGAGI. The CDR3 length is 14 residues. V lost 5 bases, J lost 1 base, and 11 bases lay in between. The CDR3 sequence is CASSRGVPNTEAFF. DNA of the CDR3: TGTGCCAGCAGTCGGGGGGTACCGAACACTGAAGCTTTCTTT.

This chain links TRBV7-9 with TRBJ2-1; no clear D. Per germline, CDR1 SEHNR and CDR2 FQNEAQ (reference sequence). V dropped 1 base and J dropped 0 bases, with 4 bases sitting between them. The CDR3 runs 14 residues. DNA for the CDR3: TGTGCCAGCAGCTTAGTACTCTCCTACAATGAGCAGTTCTTC. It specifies CASSLVLSYNEQFF.

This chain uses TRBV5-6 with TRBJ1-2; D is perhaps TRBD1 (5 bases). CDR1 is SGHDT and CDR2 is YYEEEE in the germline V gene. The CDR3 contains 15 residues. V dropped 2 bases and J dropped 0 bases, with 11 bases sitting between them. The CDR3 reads CASSFGTEANYGYTF. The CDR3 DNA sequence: TGTGCCAGCAGCTTTGGGACCGAAGCTAACTATGGCTACACCTTC. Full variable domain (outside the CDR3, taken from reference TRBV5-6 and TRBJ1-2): DAGVTQSPTHLIKTRGQQVTLRCSPKSGHDTVSWYQQALGQGPQFIFQYYEEEERQRGNFPDRFSGHQFPNYSSELNVNALLLGDSALYLCASSFGTEANYGYTFGSGTRLTVV.

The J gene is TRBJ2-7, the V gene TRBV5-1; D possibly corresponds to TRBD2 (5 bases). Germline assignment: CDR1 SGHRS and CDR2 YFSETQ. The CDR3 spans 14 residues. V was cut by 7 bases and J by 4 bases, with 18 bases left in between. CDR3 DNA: TGCGCCAGCGGCTCAAGCGGTGGAGTTTACGAGCAGTACTTC. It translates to CASGSSGGVYEQYF.

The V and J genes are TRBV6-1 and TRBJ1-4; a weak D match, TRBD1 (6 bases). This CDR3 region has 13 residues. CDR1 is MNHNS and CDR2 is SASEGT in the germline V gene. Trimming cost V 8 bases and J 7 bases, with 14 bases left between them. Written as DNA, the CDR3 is TGTGCCAGCGGACGGGGGGCTATTGAAAAACTGTTTTTT. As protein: CASGRGAIEKLFF.

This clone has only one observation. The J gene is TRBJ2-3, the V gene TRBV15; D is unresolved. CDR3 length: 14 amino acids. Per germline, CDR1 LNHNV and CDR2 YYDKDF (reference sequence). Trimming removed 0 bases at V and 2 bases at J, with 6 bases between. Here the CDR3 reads CATSRDRNTDTQYF. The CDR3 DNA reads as TGTGCCACCAGCAGAGACCGAAACACAGATACGCAGTATTTT.

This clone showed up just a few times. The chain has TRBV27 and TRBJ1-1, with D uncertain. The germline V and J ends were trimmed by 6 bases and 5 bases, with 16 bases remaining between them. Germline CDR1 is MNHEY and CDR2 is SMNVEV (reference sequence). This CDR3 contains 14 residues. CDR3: CASSPQERRTEAFF. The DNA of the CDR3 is TGTGCCAGCAGCCCCCAGGAGAGGAGGACTGAAGCTTTCTTT.

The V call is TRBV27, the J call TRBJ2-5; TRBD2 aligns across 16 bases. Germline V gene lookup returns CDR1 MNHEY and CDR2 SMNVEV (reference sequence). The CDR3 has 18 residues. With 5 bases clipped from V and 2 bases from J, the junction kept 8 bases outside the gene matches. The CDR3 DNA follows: TGTGCCAGCAGTGACGCCCGGGGACTAGCGGGAGGGCAAGAGACCCAGTACTTC. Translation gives CASSDARGLAGGQETQYF.

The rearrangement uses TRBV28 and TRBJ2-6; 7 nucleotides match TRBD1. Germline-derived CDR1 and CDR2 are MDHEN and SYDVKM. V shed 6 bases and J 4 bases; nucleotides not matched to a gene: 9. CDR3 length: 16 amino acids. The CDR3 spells CASSPTGVEGANVLTF. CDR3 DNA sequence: TGTGCCAGCAGCCCCACAGGGGTTGAAGGGGCCAACGTCCTGACTTTC.

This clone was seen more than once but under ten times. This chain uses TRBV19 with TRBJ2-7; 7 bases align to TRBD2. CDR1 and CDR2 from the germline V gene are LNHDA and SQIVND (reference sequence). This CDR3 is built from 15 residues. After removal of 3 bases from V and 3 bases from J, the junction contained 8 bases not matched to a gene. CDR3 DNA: TGTGCCAGTAGTATCGCCCTAGAGCGGGGCTACGAGCAGTACTTC. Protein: CASSIALERGYEQYF.

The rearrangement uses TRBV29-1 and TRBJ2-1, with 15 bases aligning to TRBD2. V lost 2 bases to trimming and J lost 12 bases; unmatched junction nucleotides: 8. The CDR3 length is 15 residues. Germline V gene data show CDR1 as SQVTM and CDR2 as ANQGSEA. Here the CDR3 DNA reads TGCAGCGTTGAACCGGGACTAGCGGGAGGATTGAGGCAGTTCTTC. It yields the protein CSVEPGLAGGLRQFF.

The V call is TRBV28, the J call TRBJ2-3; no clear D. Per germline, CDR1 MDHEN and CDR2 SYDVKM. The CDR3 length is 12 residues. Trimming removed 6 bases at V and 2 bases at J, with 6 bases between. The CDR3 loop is CASRSTTDTQYF. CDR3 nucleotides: TGTGCCAGCAGGTCAACCACAGATACGCAGTATTTT. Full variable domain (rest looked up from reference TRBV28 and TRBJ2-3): DVKVTQSSRYLVKRTGEKVFLECVQDMDHENMFWYRQDPGLGLRLIYFSYDVKMKEKGDIPEGYSVSREKKERFSLILESASTNQTSMYLCASRSTTDTQYFGPGTRLTVL.

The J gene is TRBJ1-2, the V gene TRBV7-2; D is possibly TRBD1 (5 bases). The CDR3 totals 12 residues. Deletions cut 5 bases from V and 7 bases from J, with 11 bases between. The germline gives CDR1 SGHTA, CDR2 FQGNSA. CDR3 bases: TGTGCCAGCAGCCCACCGCAGGGTGGCTACACCTTC. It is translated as CASSPPQGGYTF.